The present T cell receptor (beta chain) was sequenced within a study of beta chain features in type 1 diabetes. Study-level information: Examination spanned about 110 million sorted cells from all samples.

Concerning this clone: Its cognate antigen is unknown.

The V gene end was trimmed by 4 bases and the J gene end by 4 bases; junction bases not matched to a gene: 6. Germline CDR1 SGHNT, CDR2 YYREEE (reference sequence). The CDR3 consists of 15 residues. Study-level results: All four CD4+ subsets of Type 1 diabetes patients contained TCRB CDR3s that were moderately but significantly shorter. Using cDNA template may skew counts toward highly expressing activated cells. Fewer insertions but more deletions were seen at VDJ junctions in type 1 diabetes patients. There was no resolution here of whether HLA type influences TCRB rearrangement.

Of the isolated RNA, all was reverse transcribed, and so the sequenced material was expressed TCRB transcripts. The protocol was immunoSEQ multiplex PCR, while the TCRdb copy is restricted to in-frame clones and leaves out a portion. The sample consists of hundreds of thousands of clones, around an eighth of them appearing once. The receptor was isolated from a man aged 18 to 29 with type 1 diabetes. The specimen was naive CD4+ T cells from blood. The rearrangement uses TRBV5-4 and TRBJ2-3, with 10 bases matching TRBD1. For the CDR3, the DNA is TGTGCCAGCAGCCGGGGACAGGGGTTTGCAGATACGCAGTATTTT. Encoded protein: CASSRGQGFADTQYF.